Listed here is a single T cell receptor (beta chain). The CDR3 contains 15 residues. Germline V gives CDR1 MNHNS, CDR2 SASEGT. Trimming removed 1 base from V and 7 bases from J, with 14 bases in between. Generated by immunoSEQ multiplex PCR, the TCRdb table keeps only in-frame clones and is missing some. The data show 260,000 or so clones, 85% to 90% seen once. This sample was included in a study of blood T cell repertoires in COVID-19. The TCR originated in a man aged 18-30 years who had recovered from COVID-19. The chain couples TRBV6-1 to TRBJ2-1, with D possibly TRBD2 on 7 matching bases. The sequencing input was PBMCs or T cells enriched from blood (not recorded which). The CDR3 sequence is CASSEGQGGGNEQFF. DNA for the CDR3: TGTGCCAGCAGTGAAGGCCAAGGGGGGGGGAATGAGCAGTTCTTC.